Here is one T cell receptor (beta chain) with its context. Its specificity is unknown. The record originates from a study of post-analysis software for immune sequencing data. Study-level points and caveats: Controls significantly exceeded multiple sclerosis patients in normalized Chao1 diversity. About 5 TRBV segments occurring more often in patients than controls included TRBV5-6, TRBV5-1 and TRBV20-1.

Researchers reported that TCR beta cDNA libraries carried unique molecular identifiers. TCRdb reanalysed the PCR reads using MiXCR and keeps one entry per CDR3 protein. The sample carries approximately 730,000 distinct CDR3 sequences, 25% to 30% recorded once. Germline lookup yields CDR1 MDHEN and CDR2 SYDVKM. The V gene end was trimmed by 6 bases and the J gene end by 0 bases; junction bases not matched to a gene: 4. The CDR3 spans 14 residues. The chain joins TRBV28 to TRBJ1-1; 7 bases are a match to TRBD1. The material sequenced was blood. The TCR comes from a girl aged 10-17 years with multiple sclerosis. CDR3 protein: CASSKQGLNTEAFF. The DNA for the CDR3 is TGTGCCAGCAGCAAACAGGGGTTGAACACTGAAGCTTTCTTT.